This T cell receptor beta chain was sequenced for a study of vaccination and CD4 T cells after COVID-19. Sequence data for DNA of cultured CD4+ T cells were generated by the Oncomine TCR Beta short-read assay. One entry per CDR3 protein results from TCRdb running MiXCR on the PCR reads. The sample holds roughly 8,200 distinct CDR3 sequences, under 25% seen once. As for this clonotype: As yet, its antigen is unknown.

Stated treatment: 10-day PBMC culture with coronavirus spike peptide pools or control peptides (ViraFEST assay). With peptide pools, ViraFEST first expanded antigen-specific T cells and afterwards sequenced their TCRs. Both day 3 and day 7 involved replacing half of the medium with fresh IL-2 medium. The CDR3 sequence is 17 residues long. V lost 3 bases and J lost 9; bases outside the gene matches: 10. In germline, CDR1 is SGHRS, CDR2 YFSETQ. The clonotype was recovered from a human donor with COVID-19. The V gene is TRBV5-1, the J gene TRBJ2-1; the match to TRBD2 covers 15 bases. The material sequenced was cultured CD4+ T cells from blood. The CDR3 coding sequence is TGCGCCAGCAGCTCTGACACGGGACTAGCGGGGGGTGTTGAGCAGTTCTTC. This sequence encodes CASSSDTGLAGGVEQFF.